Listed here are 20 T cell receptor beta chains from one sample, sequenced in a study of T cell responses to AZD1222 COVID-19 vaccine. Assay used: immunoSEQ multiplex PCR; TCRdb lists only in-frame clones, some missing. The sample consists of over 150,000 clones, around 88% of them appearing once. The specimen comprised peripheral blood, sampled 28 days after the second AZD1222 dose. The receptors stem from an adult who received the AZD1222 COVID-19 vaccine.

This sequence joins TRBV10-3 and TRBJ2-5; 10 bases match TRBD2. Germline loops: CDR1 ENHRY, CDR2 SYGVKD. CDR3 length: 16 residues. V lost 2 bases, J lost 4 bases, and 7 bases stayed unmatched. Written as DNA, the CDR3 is TGTGCCATCAGTGAGAGAGAGCGGGGGGGCTCAGAGACCCAGTACTTC. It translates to CAISERERGGSETQYF.

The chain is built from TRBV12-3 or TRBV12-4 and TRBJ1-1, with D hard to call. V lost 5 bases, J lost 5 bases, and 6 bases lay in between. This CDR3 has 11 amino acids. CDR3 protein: CASSPDTEAFF. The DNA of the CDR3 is TGTGCCAGCAGTCCCGATACTGAAGCTTTCTTT.

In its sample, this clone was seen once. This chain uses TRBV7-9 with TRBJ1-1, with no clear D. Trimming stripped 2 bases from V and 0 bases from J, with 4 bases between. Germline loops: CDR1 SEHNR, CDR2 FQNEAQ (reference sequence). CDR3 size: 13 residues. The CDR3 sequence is CASSLPLNTEAFF. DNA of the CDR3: TGTGCCAGCAGCTTACCTTTGAACACTGAAGCTTTCTTT.

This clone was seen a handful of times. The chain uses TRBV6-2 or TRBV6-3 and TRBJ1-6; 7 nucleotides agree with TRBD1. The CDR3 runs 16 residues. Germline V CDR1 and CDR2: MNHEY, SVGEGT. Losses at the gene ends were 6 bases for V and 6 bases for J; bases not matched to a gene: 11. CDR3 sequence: CASSPPADRVNSPLHF. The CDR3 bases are TGTGCCAGCAGCCCTCCCGCCGACAGGGTTAATTCACCCCTCCACTTT.

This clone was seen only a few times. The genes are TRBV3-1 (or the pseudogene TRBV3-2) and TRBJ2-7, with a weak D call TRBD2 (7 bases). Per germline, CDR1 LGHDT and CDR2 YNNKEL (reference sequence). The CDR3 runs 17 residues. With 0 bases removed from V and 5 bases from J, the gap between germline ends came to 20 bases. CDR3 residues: CASSQESGRGEWNEQYF. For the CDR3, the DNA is TGTGCCAGCAGCCAAGAGTCAGGGAGGGGGGAGTGGAACGAGCAGTACTTC.

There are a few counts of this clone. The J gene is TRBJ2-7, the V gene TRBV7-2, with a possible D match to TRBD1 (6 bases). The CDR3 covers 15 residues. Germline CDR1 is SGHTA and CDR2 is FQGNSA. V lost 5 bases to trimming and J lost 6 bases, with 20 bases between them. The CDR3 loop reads CASSNQGREWSEQYF. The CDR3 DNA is TGTGCCAGCAGCAACCAGGGGCGAGAGTGGTCCGAGCAGTACTTC. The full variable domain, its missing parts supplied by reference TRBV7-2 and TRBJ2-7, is GAGVSQSPSNKVTEKGKDVELRCDPISGHTALYWYRQSLGQGLEFLIYFQGNSAPDKSGLPSDRFSAERTGGSVSTLTIQRTQQEDSAVYLCASSNQGREWSEQYFGPGTRLTVT.

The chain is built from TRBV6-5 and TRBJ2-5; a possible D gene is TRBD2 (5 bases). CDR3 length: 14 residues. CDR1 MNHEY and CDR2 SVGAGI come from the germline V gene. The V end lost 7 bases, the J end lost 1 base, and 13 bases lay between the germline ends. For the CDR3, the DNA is TGTGCCAGCAAGAGGAGCGGTACCCAAGAGACCCAGTACTTC. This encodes CASKRSGTQETQYF.

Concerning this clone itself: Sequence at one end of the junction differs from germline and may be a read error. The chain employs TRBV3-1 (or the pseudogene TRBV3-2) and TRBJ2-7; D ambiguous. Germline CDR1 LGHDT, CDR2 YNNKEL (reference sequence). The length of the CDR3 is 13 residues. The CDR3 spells CASSQDRWAELSF. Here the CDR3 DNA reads TGTGCCAGCAGCCAAGATAGGTGGGCCGAGCTTTCCTTC.

The CDR3 loop reads CASSQDDPVTLHF. The CDR3 bases are TGTGCCAGCAGCCAAGATGACCCCGTCACCCTCCACTTT. The chain recombines TRBV3-1 (or the pseudogene TRBV3-2) with TRBJ1-6; unclear D gene. Trimming pared 0 bases from V and 14 bases from J, leaving 11 bases between. The germline CDR1 and CDR2 sequences are LGHDT and YNNKEL (reference sequence). The CDR3 covers 13 residues.

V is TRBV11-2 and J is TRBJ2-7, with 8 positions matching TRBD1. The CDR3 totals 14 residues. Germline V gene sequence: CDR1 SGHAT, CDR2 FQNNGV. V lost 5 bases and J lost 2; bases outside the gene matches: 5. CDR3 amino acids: CASSVRGPTYEQYF. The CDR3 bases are TGTGCCAGCAGCGTCAGGGGGCCGACCTACGAGCAGTACTTC.

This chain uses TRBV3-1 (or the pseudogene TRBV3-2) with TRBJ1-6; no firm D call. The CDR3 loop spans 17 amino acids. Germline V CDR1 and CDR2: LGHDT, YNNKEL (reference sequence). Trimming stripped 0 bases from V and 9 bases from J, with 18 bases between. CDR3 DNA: TGTGCCAGCAGCCAAGATAGGTCTGGGGTATATGGTTCACCCCTCCACTTT. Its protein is CASSQDRSGVYGSPLHF.

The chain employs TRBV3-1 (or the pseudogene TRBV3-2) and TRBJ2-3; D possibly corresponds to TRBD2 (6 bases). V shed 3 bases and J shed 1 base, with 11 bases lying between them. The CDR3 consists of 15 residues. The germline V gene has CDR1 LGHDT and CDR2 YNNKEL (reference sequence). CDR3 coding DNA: TGTGCCAGCAGCCAGAGCCCTAGCGGCACAGATACGCAGTATTTT. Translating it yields CASSQSPSGTDTQYF.

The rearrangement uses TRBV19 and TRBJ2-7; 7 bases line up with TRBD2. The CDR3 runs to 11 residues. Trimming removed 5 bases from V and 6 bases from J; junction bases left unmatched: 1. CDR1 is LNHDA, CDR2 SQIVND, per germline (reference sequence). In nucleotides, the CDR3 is TGTGCCAGTAGTCCGGGGGGCGAGCAGTACTTC. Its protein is CASSPGGEQYF.

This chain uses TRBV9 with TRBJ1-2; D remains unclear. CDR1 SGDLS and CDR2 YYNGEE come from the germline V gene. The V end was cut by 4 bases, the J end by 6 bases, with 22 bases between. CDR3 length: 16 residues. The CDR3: CASSFSDRWVGHGYTF. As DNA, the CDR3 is TGTGCCAGCAGCTTCTCGGACCGGTGGGTAGGACATGGCTACACCTTC.

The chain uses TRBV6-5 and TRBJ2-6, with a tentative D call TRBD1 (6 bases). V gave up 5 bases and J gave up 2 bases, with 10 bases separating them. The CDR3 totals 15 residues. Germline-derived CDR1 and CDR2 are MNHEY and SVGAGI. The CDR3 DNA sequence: TGTGCCAGCAGTCAGTACAGGGCTGGGGCCAACGTCCTGACTTTC. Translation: CASSQYRAGANVLTF.

CDR3 region: CASTARRSPQYF. The CDR3 region has the DNA TGTGCCAGCACCGCCCGGCGGAGCCCGCAGTATTTT. The rearrangement links TRBV5-6 to TRBJ2-3; D uncertain. The germline gives CDR1 SGHDT, CDR2 YYEEEE. Trimming left V 6 bases short and J 10 bases short, with 15 bases between. The CDR3 sequence is 12 residues long.

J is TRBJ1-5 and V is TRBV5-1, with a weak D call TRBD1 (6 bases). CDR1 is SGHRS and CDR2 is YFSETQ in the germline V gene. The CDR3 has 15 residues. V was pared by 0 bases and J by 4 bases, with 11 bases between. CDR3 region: CASSLAGTRNQPQHF. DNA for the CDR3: TGCGCCAGCAGCTTGGCAGGGACACGTAATCAGCCCCAGCATTTT.

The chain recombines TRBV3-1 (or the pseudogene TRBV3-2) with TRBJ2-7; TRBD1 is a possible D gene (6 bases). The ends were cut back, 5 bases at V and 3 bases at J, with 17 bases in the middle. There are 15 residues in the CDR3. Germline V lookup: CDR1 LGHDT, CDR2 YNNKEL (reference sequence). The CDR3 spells CASSSGGGQSYEQYF. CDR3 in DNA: TGTGCCAGCAGCTCAGGTGGGGGACAAAGCTACGAGCAGTACTTC.

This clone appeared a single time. The CDR3, as DNA: TGTGCCAGCAGCCGGGGACAGCAGAGCTCCTACGAGCAGTACTTC. Amino acids: CASSRGQQSSYEQYF. V usage is TRBV7-9 and J usage is TRBJ2-7; 7 bases map to TRBD1. With 5 bases clipped from V and 0 bases from J, the junction kept 7 bases outside the gene matches. In germline, CDR1 is SEHNR, CDR2 FQNEAQ (reference sequence). The CDR3 runs 15 residues.

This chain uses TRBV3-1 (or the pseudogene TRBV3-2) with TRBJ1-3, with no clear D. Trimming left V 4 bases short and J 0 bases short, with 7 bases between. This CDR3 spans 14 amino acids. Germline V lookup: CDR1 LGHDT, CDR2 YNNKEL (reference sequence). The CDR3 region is CASSLGISGNTIYF. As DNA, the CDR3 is TGTGCCAGCAGCCTGGGGATCTCTGGAAACACCATATATTTT.